This TCR beta chain stems from a study of post-analysis software for immune sequencing data. Study-level background: Clinical courses comprised relapsing-remitting, secondary progressive and progressive-relapsing multiple sclerosis.

V lost 1 base and J lost 8, with 15 bases in between. This CDR3 is 14 amino acids long. The germline V gene has CDR1 SGHRS and CDR2 YFSETQ. A remark on this clonotype: The antigen is not known.

Points from the study as a whole: Samples made in the same batch grouped tightly together by F measure. Controls showed significantly higher normalized Chao1 diversity than did multiple sclerosis patients. About 5 TRBV segments, including TRBV5-6, TRBV5-1 and TRBV20-1, were more frequent in patients than controls.

The library was made from cDNA and included unique molecular identifiers. Input amounts of 1 to 10 million T cells were used. These gave roughly 0.5 million cDNA molecules, so each molecule approximated one T cell. MiXCR, applied by TCRdb to the PCR reads, yields one record per CDR3 protein. The profile shows about 620,000 distinct CDR3 sequences, 44% of them singletons. Sequencing input: blood. This sequence was found in a girl aged 10-17 years with multiple sclerosis. The chain has TRBV5-1 and TRBJ1-2; D uncertain. The CDR3, as DNA: TGCGCCAGCAGCTTGATGTCAGGAGAGGGCGGCTACACCTTC. It specifies CASSLMSGEGGYTF. Full variable domain (outside the CDR3, taken from reference TRBV5-1 and TRBJ1-2): KAGVTQTPRYLIKTRGQQVTLSCSPISGHRSVSWYQQTPGQGLQFLFEYFSETQRNKGNFPGRFSGRQFSNSRSEMNVSTLELGDSALYLCASSLMSGEGGYTFGSGTRLTVV.